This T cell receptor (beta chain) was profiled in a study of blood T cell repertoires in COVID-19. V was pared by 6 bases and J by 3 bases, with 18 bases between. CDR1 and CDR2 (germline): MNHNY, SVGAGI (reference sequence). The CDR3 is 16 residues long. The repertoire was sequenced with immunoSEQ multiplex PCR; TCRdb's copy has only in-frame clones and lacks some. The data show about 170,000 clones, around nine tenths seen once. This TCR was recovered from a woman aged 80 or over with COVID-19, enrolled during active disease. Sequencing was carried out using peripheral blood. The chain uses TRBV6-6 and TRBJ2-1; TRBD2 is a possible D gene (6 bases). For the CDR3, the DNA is TGTGCCAGCAGCCGGACTACCCTTGAAGGCTACAATGAGCAGTTCTTC. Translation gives CASSRTTLEGYNEQFF.